This T cell receptor (beta chain) was sequenced in a study of cytomegalovirus exposure and HLA in healthy donors. Study-wide context: Caucasian-associated ancestry cluster membership applied to approximately 81% of over 350 genotyped donors.

The V gene's germline CDR1 is SGHDT and CDR2 YYEEEE. V was trimmed by 0 bases and J by 6 bases, leaving 9 bases between them. The CDR3 is made up of 13 amino acids. Vbeta (60) and Jbeta (13) primers were used in the PCR. Sequencing used immunoSEQ multiplex PCR; TCRdb keeps in-frame clones, though not all of them. The table lists about 120,000 clones, around 65% of them singletons. Sequencing was done on a sample of PBMCs. The chain carries TRBV5-6 and TRBJ1-1; D is undetermined. The TCR sequence derives from a young man in good health and CMV-seronegative. CDR3 loop: CASSLAMASEAFF. For the CDR3, the DNA is TGTGCCAGCAGCTTGGCCATGGCCTCTGAAGCTTTCTTT. The whole variable domain, remainder taken from reference TRBV5-6 and TRBJ1-1, is DAGVTQSPTHLIKTRGQQVTLRCSPKSGHDTVSWYQQALGQGPQFIFQYYEEEERQRGNFPDRFSGHQFPNYSSELNVNALLLGDSALYLCASSLAMASEAFFGQGTRLTVV.